This note documents a single T cell receptor (beta chain) sequence. The sample originates from a study of CD8+ T cells in alopecia areata. Specified treatment: oral pan-JAK inhibitor, 5-10 mg twice daily. It was cDNA, reverse transcribed from extracted RNA, that served as the sequencing template. Only in-frame clones appear in the TCRdb table, and some are missing; sequencing was by immunoSEQ multiplex PCR. In the table there are over 150,000 clones, 45% to 65% of which are singletons. CDR1 is SQVTM, CDR2 ANQGSEA, per germline. V lost 4 bases, J lost 2 bases, and 5 bases stayed unmatched. The CDR3 has 15 residues.

This receptor was taken from a human donor with alopecia areata. The source material was CD4+ T cells sorted from blood, sampled at week 4, from a patient treated with tofacitinib. The chain carries TRBV29-1 and TRBJ2-2, with TRBD1 identical over 9 bases. The CDR3 DNA is TGCAGCGTTGCTACAGGGGGCCCTAACACCGGGGAGCTGTTTTTT. It yields the protein CSVATGGPNTGELFF.